This passage covers 27 T cell receptor beta chains from one sample sequenced in a study of blood T cells in healthy people across ages (dated by TCRdb to between 2015 and 2017). Library preparation employed 5' RACE. The sequencer listed for this sample is Illumina HiSeq 2500. A second PCR of roughly 6 to 11 cycles was run with a J-beta primer mix and a sample-barcoded 5' primer. The raw public reads went through TCRdb reprocessing: fastp at Q25, MiXCR clone calling, in-frame beta chains kept. Rows with a matching CDR3 protein are joined into one entry that keeps the most common DNA and genes. The sample table shows about 640,000 distinct CDR3 sequences, and 58% are seen once. The ten largest clones take up approximately 37% of the sample. Sequencing used blood. The origin of the receptors is a man between 60 and 75 years old in good health.

This clonotype appeared many times. The V call is TRBV5-1, the J call TRBJ2-4; 7 bases align to TRBD2. V was clipped by 7 bases and J by 0 bases; unmatched bases: 10. CDR3 length equals 16 residues. Germline values: CDR1 SGHRS, CDR2 YFSETQ. CDR3 residues: CASSGGEGLAKNIQYF. DNA for the CDR3: TGCGCCAGCTCAGGAGGGGAGGGACTAGCCAAAAACATTCAGTACTTC.

V gene TRBV29-1 combines with J gene TRBJ1-2; 7 bases are shared with TRBD1. With 1 base clipped from V and 6 bases from J, the junction kept 8 bases outside the gene matches. In germline, CDR1 is SQVTM, CDR2 ANQGSEA. This CDR3 has 14 amino acids. CDR3: CSVEGQGGSDGYTF. In DNA form, the CDR3 reads TGCAGCGTTGAAGGACAGGGAGGGTCAGATGGCTACACCTTC.

The genes are TRBV12-3 or TRBV12-4 and TRBJ2-7, with unresolved D. V was cut by 3 bases and J by 0 bases, with 15 bases left in between. CDR3 length: 16 amino acids. The CDR3 loop reads CASSFLHPEDSYEQYF. As DNA, the CDR3 is TGTGCCAGCAGTTTCCTACACCCTGAGGACTCCTACGAGCAGTACTTC.

The V call is TRBV7-9, the J call TRBJ2-3, with D perhaps matching TRBD1 (6 bases). V gave up 5 bases and J gave up 3 bases, with 18 bases separating them. The CDR3 extends over 16 amino acids. Per the germline V gene, CDR1 is SEHNR and CDR2 is FQNEAQ (reference sequence). Here the CDR3 DNA reads TGTGCCAGCAGCCCCAGGGGATCATTGGGTACAGATACGCAGTATTTT. Encoded protein: CASSPRGSLGTDTQYF.

In DNA, the CDR3 is TGTGCCAGCAGCCCCGGGACAGTCCCAGAGACCCAGTACTTC. Amino acid sequence: CASSPGTVPETQYF. This sequence joins TRBV6-5 and TRBJ2-5; 7 bases map to TRBD1. The J segment lost 4 bases and the V segment lost 6 bases, leaving 8 bases of the junction unmatched. CDR3 size: 14 residues. Germline CDR1 and CDR2: MNHEY and SVGAGI.

The chain recombines TRBV5-5 with TRBJ1-2, with D tentatively TRBD1 (6 bases). V was pared by 6 bases and J by 6 bases, with 15 bases between. Germline V gives CDR1 SGHKS, CDR2 YYEKEE (reference sequence). This CDR3 comprises 13 residues. The CDR3 region has the DNA TGTGCCAGCATGAGGGCCGGGGGCAATGGCTACACCTTC. As protein: CASMRAGGNGYTF. The complete variable domain, with remaining parts taken from reference TRBV5-5 and TRBJ1-2, reads DAGVTQSPTHLIKTRGQQVTLRCSPISGHKSVSWYQQVLGQGPQFIFQYYEKEERGRGNFPDRFSARQFPNYSSELNVNALLLGDSALYLCASMRAGGNGYTFGSGTRLTVV.

The chain couples TRBV2 to TRBJ2-4; D remains ambiguous. Germline CDR1 reads SNHLY; CDR2 reads FYNNEI. CDR3 length equals 14 residues. V was clipped by 6 bases and J by 3 bases, with 12 bases between them. CDR3 coding DNA: TGTGCCAGCAGCGGCCTTATGGGCAAAAACATTCAGTACTTC. As protein: CASSGLMGKNIQYF.

The sample holds a few counts of this clonotype. The chain employs TRBV20-1 and TRBJ2-3, with D maybe TRBD2 (7 bases). Germline V lookup: CDR1 DFQATT, CDR2 SNEGSKA (reference sequence). The CDR3 is 15 residues long. V was cut by 1 base and J by 5 bases, with 16 bases left in between. The CDR3 DNA follows: TGCAGTGCTAGAGGGGGAGGGGGTTTTGGAGATACGCAGTATTTT. Residues: CSARGGGGFGDTQYF.

In its sample, this clonotype was seen a few times. The V gene is TRBV20-1, the J gene TRBJ1-1; no firm D call. Trimming took off 2 bases at V and 3 bases at J, with 10 bases between the two ends. The CDR3 is made up of 13 amino acids. Germline assignment: CDR1 DFQATT and CDR2 SNEGSKA (reference sequence). In DNA form, the CDR3 reads TGCAGTGCTAGACCCCAGCCGGACACTGAAGCTTTCTTT. As protein: CSARPQPDTEAFF.

This clonotype came up a few times. The V call is TRBV11-2, the J call TRBJ2-7; D unresolved. This CDR3 region has 14 residues. Germline assignment: CDR1 SGHAT and CDR2 FQNNGV. V was shortened by 0 bases and J by 2 bases, with 8 bases between the two germline ends. The CDR3 region has the DNA TGTGCCAGCAGCTTAGACTACAATACCTACGAGCAGTACTTC. Translated: CASSLDYNTYEQYF.

The V and J genes are TRBV2 and TRBJ2-7, with 7 positions matching TRBD2. Germline V gene sequence: CDR1 SNHLY, CDR2 FYNNEI. V trimming: 5 bases; J trimming: 3 bases; junction bases outside the gene matches: 1. The length of the CDR3 is 12 residues. The CDR3 reads CASSWDYYEQYF. The CDR3 nucleotides read TGTGCCAGCAGTTGGGACTACTACGAGCAGTACTTC. Together with reference TRBV2 and TRBJ2-7, the CDR3 gives the full variable domain: EPEVTQTPSHQVTQMGQEVILRCVPISNHLYFYWYRQILGQKVEFLVSFYNNEISEKSEIFDDQFSVERPDGSNFTLKIRSTKLEDSAMYFCASSWDYYEQYFGPGTRLTVT.

Notes on this clonotype: Compared with germline, one end of the junction differs, possibly owing to a read error. The chain joins TRBV7-7 to TRBJ2-5; 11 bases are shared with TRBD2. The CDR3 runs 16 residues. From germline, CDR1 is SSHAT and CDR2 FNYEAQ (reference sequence). The DNA of the CDR3 is TGTGCTAGCAGCCTGGGACTAGCGGCCCCCCAAGAGACCCAGTACTTC. Translated: CASSLGLAAPQETQYF. The full variable domain, with the rest looked up from reference TRBV7-7 and TRBJ2-5, is GAGVSQSPRYKVTKRGQDVTLRCDPISSHATLYWYQQALGQGPEFLTYFNYEAQPDKSGLPSDRFSAERPEGSISTLTIQRTEQRDSAMYRCASSLGLAAPQETQYFGPGTRLLVL.

This clonotype was found a few times. This chain joins TRBV7-8 and TRBJ2-3; the match to TRBD2 covers 10 bases. V lost 5 bases and J lost 3; bases outside the gene matches: 17. CDR3 length: 19 residues. Germline CDR1 reads SGHVS; CDR2 reads FQNEAQ. CDR3 residues: CASSPPGGSGGIGTDTQYF. As DNA, the CDR3 is TGTGCCAGCAGCCCCCCGGGGGGTAGCGGGGGGATTGGGACAGATACGCAGTATTTT.

The chain employs TRBV10-3 and TRBJ1-6; perhaps TRBD1 as D (5 bases). V was clipped by 6 bases and J by 5 bases, with 11 bases between them. In germline, CDR1 is ENHRY, CDR2 SYGVKD. This CDR3 is 14 amino acids long. As DNA, the CDR3 is TGTGCCATCAGGGCCGACAGTGATAATTCACCCCTCCACTTT. Encoded protein: CAIRADSDNSPLHF.

V and J are TRBV4-1 and TRBJ2-1; 11 bases match TRBD2. Germline CDR1 MGHRA, CDR2 YSYEKL. V dropped 4 bases and J dropped 4; count of bases not matched to a gene: 9. The CDR3 sequence is 17 residues long. The CDR3 region has the DNA TGCGCCAGCAGCCCCACCCCGGGACTAGCGGATTACAATGAGCAGTTCTTC. Encoded protein: CASSPTPGLADYNEQFF.

The rearrangement joins TRBV5-1 to TRBJ2-3; 8 bases align to TRBD2. V was clipped by 0 bases and J by 3 bases; unmatched bases: 6. This CDR3 is built from 16 residues. Germline V gene lookup returns CDR1 SGHRS and CDR2 YFSETQ. CDR3 in amino acids: CASSLAVAGSTDTQYF. The CDR3, as DNA: TGCGCCAGCAGCTTGGCGGTAGCGGGGAGTACAGATACGCAGTATTTT.

Comment on this clonotype: The junction departs from germline at one end; a sequencing error may be responsible. V gene TRBV27 combines with J gene TRBJ1-2; no clear D. Germline V lookup: CDR1 MNHEY, CDR2 SMNVEV (reference sequence). This CDR3 has 20 amino acids. CDR3 protein: CAGSPESLRGPHATNYGYTF. DNA of the CDR3: TGTGCCGGCAGCCCCGAGAGTTTACGTGGACCGCACGCAACTAACTATGGCTACACCTTC.

The rearrangement uses TRBV15 and TRBJ2-5; 10 nucleotides align to TRBD2. The J segment lost 3 bases and the V segment lost 0 bases, leaving 4 bases of the junction unmatched. CDR1 and CDR2 (germline): LNHNV, YYDKDF (reference sequence). The CDR3 has 16 residues. The CDR3 DNA is TGTGCCACCAGCAGAGATAGCGGGGGGCCTGAAGAGACCCAGTACTTC. Protein: CATSRDSGGPEETQYF.

V is TRBV7-9 and J is TRBJ2-4; no clear D gene. Trimming cost V 1 base and J 1 base, with 11 bases left between them. The CDR3 loop spans 16 amino acids. In germline, CDR1 is SEHNR, CDR2 FQNEAQ (reference sequence). Here the CDR3 reads CASSLGRLPAKNIQYF. CDR3 nucleotides: TGTGCCAGCAGCTTAGGCCGTCTTCCGGCCAAAAACATTCAGTACTTC.

V gene TRBV11-2 combines with J gene TRBJ2-3; TRBD2 matches 8 bases. CDR1 SGHAT and CDR2 FQNNGV come from the germline V gene. The CDR3 runs to 16 residues. The V segment lost 3 bases and the J segment 0 bases; nucleotides outside the gene matches: 5. The CDR3 region has the DNA TGTGCCAGCAGCTTGAATAGCGGGGCTAGCACAGATACGCAGTATTTT. It specifies CASSLNSGASTDTQYF.

V is TRBV7-2 and J is TRBJ1-4; D gene uncertain. This CDR3 has 15 amino acids. CDR1 and CDR2 (germline): SGHTA, FQGNSA. Trimming removed 6 bases from V and 0 bases from J, with 11 bases in between. The CDR3 bases are TGTGCCAGCAGTCGGCGGGGATCAACTAATGAAAAACTGTTTTTT. The encoded protein is CASSRRGSTNEKLFF.

CDR3 residues: CAIPGVALSGANVLTF. In DNA, the CDR3 is TGTGCCATCCCTGGGGTAGCTCTCTCTGGGGCCAACGTCCTGACTTTC. The chain joins TRBV10-3 to TRBJ2-6; D call uncertain. Trimming removed 8 bases at V and 0 bases at J, with 14 bases between. There are 16 residues in the CDR3. CDR1 is ENHRY and CDR2 is SYGVKD in the germline V gene.

This clonotype was seen just once. This rearrangement joins TRBV24-1 to TRBJ2-5; TRBD1 matches 7 bases. This CDR3 comprises 15 residues. The germline CDR1 and CDR2 sequences are KGHDR and SFDVKD. With V trimmed by 3 bases and J by 7 bases, 10 bases remained unmatched. The CDR3 DNA reads as TGTGCCACCAGTGATCCTCAGGACAGGTCCGGGACCCAGTACTTC. Its translation is CATSDPQDRSGTQYF.

In this sample, this clonotype turned up a few times. J is TRBJ2-5 and V is TRBV5-1, with 7 bases identical to TRBD2. Trimming removed 3 bases from V and 4 bases from J; junction bases left unmatched: 9. This CDR3 contains 15 residues. Germline-derived CDR1 and CDR2 are SGHRS and YFSETQ. CDR3 region: CASSWGGPTGETQYF. The CDR3 DNA reads TGCGCCAGCAGCTGGGGAGGGCCCACGGGAGAGACCCAGTACTTC.

This chain uses TRBV20-1 with TRBJ2-5; no definite D call. The germline CDR1 and CDR2 sequences are DFQATT and SNEGSKA (reference sequence). The CDR3 spans 11 residues. V lost 3 bases to trimming and J lost 5 bases, with 7 bases between them. CDR3 amino acids: CSARQVETQYF. CDR3 DNA: TGCAGTGCTAGGCAAGTGGAGACCCAGTACTTC.

The chain is built from TRBV4-2 and TRBJ1-1; D unresolved. The CDR3 totals 16 residues. Germline-derived CDR1 and CDR2 are LGHNA and YNFKEQ. V lost 1 base and J lost 1, with 13 bases in between. Here the CDR3 DNA reads TGTGCCAGCAGCCAAGGGGTGGGGAAGGGGAACACTGAAGCTTTCTTT. Translation gives CASSQGVGKGNTEAFF.

The chain recombines TRBV28 with TRBJ2-1; 10 bases are a match to TRBD2. Germline V gene sequence: CDR1 MDHEN, CDR2 SYDVKM. This CDR3 comprises 17 residues. J was trimmed by 4 bases and V by 11 bases; bases with no gene match: 17. The CDR3 DNA reads as TGTGCCGACAGTTCGGCGGCGAGCGGGGGGGATTACAATGAGCAGTTCTTC. Its translation is CADSSAASGGDYNEQFF.